Below, 2 T cell receptor beta chains from the same sample are listed, as sequenced in a study of T cell changes during pregnancy in multiple sclerosis. Measured with immunoSEQ multiplex PCR; TCRdb has only the in-frame clones, and not every one. Found here are just under 80,000 clones, just over 90% of them singletons; the top ten hold approximately 0.7%. The sample here was peripheral blood, taken in the second trimester of pregnancy. The source of these receptors is a female donor in good health, enrolled as a control in a pregnancy study.

J is TRBJ1-4 and V is TRBV27; 10 bases are a match to TRBD1. Trimming took 5 bases from V and 7 from J; bases not matched to a gene: 7. Germline-derived CDR1 and CDR2 are MNHEY and SMNVEV (reference sequence). The length of the CDR3 is 15 residues. The CDR3 loop is CASSRLTGGGEKLFF. The CDR3 DNA is TGTGCCAGCAGTCGCCTGACAGGGGGCGGTGAAAAACTGTTTTTT.

This clone is a singleton in its sample. The rearrangement joins TRBV2 to TRBJ1-1, with 7 bases that match TRBD1. With 8 bases clipped from V and 11 bases from J, the junction kept 8 bases outside the gene matches. This CDR3 region has 11 residues. CDR1 SNHLY and CDR2 FYNNEI come from the germline V gene. CDR3 nucleotide sequence: TGTGCCAGCGGCCGGGACAGCGACGCTTTCTTT. This encodes CASGRDSDAFF.